In this sample, the clone carrying this TCR beta chain turned up a few times. Trimming removed 2 bases at V and 3 bases at J, with 12 bases between. The length of the CDR3 is 16 residues. Germline V gene lookup returns CDR1 KGHDR and CDR2 SFDVKD. The sample originates from a study of identical twins. TCRdb redid the calling of the 5' RACE reads with MiXCR, one entry per CDR3 protein. Found here are more than 400,000 distinct CDR3 sequences, roughly 15% of them singletons; the top ten hold 0.44%. A further study also used this sample, focusing on yellow fever vaccine responses in identical twins. From that second work: As reported, the vaccine T cell response of twins seemed partly convergent and partly personalized.

Sequencing used CD4+ T cells sorted from blood. The chain recombines TRBV24-1 with TRBJ2-2, with D possibly TRBD1 on 5 matching bases. The TCR originated in a woman younger than 35 in good health. CDR3 DNA sequence: TGTGCCACCAGTGATTCCGACAGATCTTACACCGGGGAGCTGTTTTTT. Protein sequence: CATSDSDRSYTGELFF.